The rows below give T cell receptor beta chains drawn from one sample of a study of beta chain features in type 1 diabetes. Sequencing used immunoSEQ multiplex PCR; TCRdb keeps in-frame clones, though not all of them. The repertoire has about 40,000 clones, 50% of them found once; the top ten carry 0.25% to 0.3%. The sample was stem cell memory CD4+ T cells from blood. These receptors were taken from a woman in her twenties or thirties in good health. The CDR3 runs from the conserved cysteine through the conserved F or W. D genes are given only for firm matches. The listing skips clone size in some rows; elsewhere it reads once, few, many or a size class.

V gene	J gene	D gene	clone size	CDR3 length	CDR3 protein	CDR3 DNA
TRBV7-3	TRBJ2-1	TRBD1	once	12	CASRQGEDEQFF	TGTGCCAGTAGACAGGGGGAGGATGAGCAGTTCTTC
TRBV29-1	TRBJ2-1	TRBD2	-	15	CSVGAGTSGYNEQFF	TGCAGCGTTGGGGCCGGGACTAGCGGGTACAATGAGCAGTTCTTC
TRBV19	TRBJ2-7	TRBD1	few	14	CASSIGQGVHEQYF	TGTGCCAGTAGTATTGGGCAGGGGGTCCACGAGCAGTACTTC
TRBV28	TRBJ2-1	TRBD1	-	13	CASSPTGVNEQFF	TGTGCCAGCAGCCCGACAGGGGTCAATGAGCAGTTCTTC
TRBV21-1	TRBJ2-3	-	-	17	CASPCAGTSGRPDTQYF	TGTGCCAGCCCTTGTGCCGGGACTAGCGGGAGGCCAGATACGCAGTATTTT
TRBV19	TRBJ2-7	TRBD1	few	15	CASSLGTGGAYEQYF	TGTGCCAGTAGTCTTGGGACAGGGGGGGCCTACGAGCAGTACTTC
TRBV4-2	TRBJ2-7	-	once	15	CASSQRGGGPYEQYF	TGTGCCAGCAGCCAAAGAGGGGGAGGGCCCTACGAGCAGTACTTC
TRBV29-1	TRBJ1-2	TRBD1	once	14	CSVEGQGGVSGYTF	TGCAGCGTTGAGGGACAAGGGGGCGTCAGTGGCTACACCTTC
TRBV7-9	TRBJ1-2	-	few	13	CASSLVGQNGYTF	TGTGCCAGCAGCTTAGTAGGACAGAATGGCTACACCTTC
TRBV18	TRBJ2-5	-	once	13	CASSPPVRETQYF	TGTGCCAGCTCACCACCGGTCAGGGAGACCCAGTACTTC
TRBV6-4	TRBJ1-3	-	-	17	CASSDSRVPPRGNTIYF	TGTGCCAGCAGTGACTCCCGGGTCCCGCCGAGAGGAAACACCATATATTTT
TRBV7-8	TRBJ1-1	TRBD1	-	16	CASSPTTGGPNTEAFF	TGTGCCAGCAGCCCGACGACAGGGGGCCCGAACACTGAAGCTTTCTTT
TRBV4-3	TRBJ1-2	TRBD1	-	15	CASSPVGQFLYGYTF	TGCGCCAGCAGCCCCGTGGGACAGTTCCTCTATGGCTACACCTTC
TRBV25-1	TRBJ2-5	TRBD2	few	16	CASCPGGASPQETQYF	TGTGCCAGCTGCCCGGGGGGGGCCTCCCCTCAAGAGACCCAGTACTTC
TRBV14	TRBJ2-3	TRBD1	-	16	CASSHPGQGVTDTQYF	TGTGCCAGCAGCCATCCGGGACAGGGAGTCACAGATACGCAGTATTTT
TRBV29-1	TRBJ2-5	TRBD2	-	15	CSVEGREGYQETQYF	TGCAGCGTTGAAGGGCGGGAGGGGTACCAAGAGACCCAGTACTTC
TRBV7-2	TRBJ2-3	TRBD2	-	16	CASSLTSGRTTDTQYF	TGTGCCAGCAGCTTAACTAGCGGGAGAACGACAGATACGCAGTATTTT
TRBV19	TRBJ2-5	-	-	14	CASTERRGQETQYF	TGTGCCAGCACTGAACGGCGGGGCCAAGAGACCCAGTACTTC
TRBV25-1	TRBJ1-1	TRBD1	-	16	CASSPFRTGTNTEAFF	TGTGCCAGCAGCCCTTTTAGGACAGGGACGAACACTGAAGCTTTCTTT
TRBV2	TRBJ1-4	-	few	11	CASSKQEKLFF	TGTGCCAGCAGCAAACAGGAAAAACTGTTTTTT
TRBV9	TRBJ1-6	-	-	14	CASSVDSLGSPLHF	TGTGCCAGCAGCGTCGACAGTTTGGGTTCACCCCTCCACTTT
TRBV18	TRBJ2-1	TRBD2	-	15	CASSPAGGPYNEQFF	TGTGCCAGCTCACCAGCGGGAGGGCCTTACAATGAGCAGTTCTTC
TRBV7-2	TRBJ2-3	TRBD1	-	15	CASKPQGGSTDTQYF	TGTGCCAGCAAGCCACAGGGGGGTTCGACAGATACGCAGTATTTT
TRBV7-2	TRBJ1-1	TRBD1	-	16	CASSFYWTGRNTEAFF	TGTGCCAGCAGCTTCTACTGGACAGGGCGAAACACTGAAGCTTTCTTT
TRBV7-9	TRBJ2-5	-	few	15	CASSNPDRAQETQYF	TGTGCCAGCAGCAACCCCGACAGAGCCCAAGAGACCCAGTACTTC
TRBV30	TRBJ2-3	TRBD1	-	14	CAWTGQGVSDTQYF	TGTGCCTGGACGGGACAGGGGGTTTCAGATACGCAGTATTTT
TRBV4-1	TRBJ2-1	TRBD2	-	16	CASSRRTSGTYNEQFF	TGCGCCAGCAGCCGCCGGACTAGCGGGACCTACAATGAGCAGTTCTTC
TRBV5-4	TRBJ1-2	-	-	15	CASSSAITGNYGYTF	TGTGCCAGCAGCTCTGCGATTACAGGGAACTATGGCTACACCTTC
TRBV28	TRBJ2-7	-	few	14	CASSRDRGVYEQYF	TGTGCCAGCAGTAGGGACCGCGGGGTATACGAGCAGTACTTC
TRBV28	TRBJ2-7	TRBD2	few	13	CASIAGSTYEQYF	TGTGCCAGCATAGCGGGGTCTACCTACGAGCAGTACTTC
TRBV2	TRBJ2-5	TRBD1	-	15	CASSDASTGQETQYF	TGTGCCAGCAGTGACGCATCGACAGGGCAAGAGACCCAGTACTTC
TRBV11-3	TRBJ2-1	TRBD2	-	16	CASSLNGGGNYNEQFF	TGTGCCAGCAGCTTAAACGGGGGGGGTAACTACAATGAGCAGTTCTTC
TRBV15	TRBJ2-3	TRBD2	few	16	CATSRAPAGGLDTQYF	TGTGCCACCAGCAGAGCTCCGGCGGGAGGCTTGGATACGCAGTATTTT
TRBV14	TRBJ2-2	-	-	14	CASSQARSTGELFF	TGTGCCAGCAGCCAAGCTAGGTCCACCGGGGAGCTGTTTTTT
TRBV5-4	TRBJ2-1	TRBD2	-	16	CASSPGGTSGYNEQFF	TGTGCCAGCAGCCCCGGTGGGACTAGCGGATACAATGAGCAGTTCTTC
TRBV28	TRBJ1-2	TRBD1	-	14	CASSTGTGGFGYTF	TGTGCCAGCAGCACCGGGACAGGGGGCTTCGGCTACACCTTC
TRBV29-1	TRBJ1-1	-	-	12	CSVGRGIPEAFF	TGCAGCGTTGGTCGGGGGATACCTGAAGCTTTCTTT
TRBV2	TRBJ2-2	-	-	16	CASSLGMTGNTGELFF	TGTGCCAGCAGTCTGGGGATGACAGGGAACACCGGGGAGCTGTTTTTT
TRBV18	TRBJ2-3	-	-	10	CASSGYTQYF	TGTGCCAGCTCCGGTTATACGCAGTATTTT
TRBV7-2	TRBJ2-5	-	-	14	CASVNRGGQETQYF	TGTGCCAGCGTCAATAGGGGGGGTCAAGAGACCCAGTACTTC
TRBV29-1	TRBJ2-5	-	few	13	CSVADWRGETQYF	TGCAGCGTTGCCGATTGGAGGGGAGAGACCCAGTACTTC
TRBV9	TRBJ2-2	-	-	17	CASSVAGAGDNTGELFF	TGTGCCAGCAGCGTAGCGGGGGCGGGAGACAACACCGGGGAGCTGTTTTTT
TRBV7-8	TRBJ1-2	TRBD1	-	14	CASSRDRVGYGYTF	TGTGCCAGCAGCAGGGACAGGGTGGGCTATGGCTACACCTTC
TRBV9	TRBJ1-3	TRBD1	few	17	CASSPSGQGAFGNTIYF	TGTGCCAGCAGCCCCTCCGGGCAGGGGGCGTTCGGAAACACCATATATTTT
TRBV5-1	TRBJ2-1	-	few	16	CASSSLGLSSYNEQFF	TGCGCCAGCAGCTCCCTGGGCCTAAGCTCCTACAATGAGCAGTTCTTC
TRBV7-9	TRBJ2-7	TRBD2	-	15	CASSPSERGVYEQYF	TGTGCCAGCAGCCCTTCCGAGCGGGGGGTCTACGAGCAGTACTTC
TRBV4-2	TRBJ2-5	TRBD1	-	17	CASSQAFGTGGLETQYF	TGTGCCAGCAGCCAAGCGTTTGGGACAGGGGGCCTGGAGACCCAGTACTTC
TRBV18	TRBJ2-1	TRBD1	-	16	CASSAQRDRGSNEQFF	TGTGCCAGCTCAGCTCAACGGGACAGGGGGAGCAATGAGCAGTTCTTC
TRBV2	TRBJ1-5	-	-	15	CASSQDGITNQPQHF	TGTGCCAGCAGCCAAGACGGGATTACCAATCAGCCCCAGCATTTT
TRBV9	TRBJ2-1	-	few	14	CASSVGVSHNEQFF	TGTGCCAGCAGCGTAGGGGTTAGCCACAATGAGCAGTTCTTC
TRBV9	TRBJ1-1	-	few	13	CASSVAGNTEAFF	TGTGCCAGCAGCGTAGCCGGGAACACTGAAGCTTTCTTT